This T cell receptor beta chain was identified in a study of regulatory T cells in long-lasting Graves disease. Findings of the study overall: Persistent disease preferred TRBV28, TRBJ1-2 and TRBJ2-5; new disease, TRBV20-1 and TRBJ2-1.

Assembly of TCR beta libraries relied on iRepertoire HTBI primers together with Arm-PCR of CDR3 regions. A single record per CDR3 protein comes from TCRdb applying MiXCR to the multiplex PCR reads. The profile shows about 540,000 distinct CDR3 sequences, approximately 13% of them singletons. In its sample, this clonotype was seen many times. Its target is unknown. Trimming removed 5 bases from V and 5 bases from J; junction bases left unmatched: 5. CDR3 length equals 15 residues. From germline, CDR1 is SGHVS and CDR2 FQNEAQ. The time point is: newly diagnosed GD, antithyroid drugs for less than 3 months. Following extraction of RNA from PBMCs, that RNA was used to make the TCR library. These data were likewise used in another study, on T cells in Graves' hyperthyroidism and ophthalmopathy. From that report: Diagnoses were established using clinical symptoms, serum thyroxine and TRAb, thyroid ultrasound and orbital computed tomography. Separating ophthalmopathy from stable hyperthyroidism was achieved by a 13 V-J model.

This receptor was identified in a man younger than 40 with Graves disease. The material was peripheral blood mononuclear cells (PBMCs), obtained at new diagnosis, from a patient treated with antithyroid drugs. The chain joins TRBV7-8 to TRBJ2-1; 11 positions agree with TRBD2. CDR3 protein: CASSQLAGANNEQFF. The DNA for the CDR3 is TGTGCCAGCAGCCAACTAGCGGGAGCAAACAATGAGCAGTTCTTC.